This T cell receptor beta chain stems from a study of identical twins. General study results and limits: Recombination models fit unrelated individuals' TCR alpha sharing but underestimated twins'. Weaker excess twin sharing was observed in beta out-of-frame sequences.

Comment on this clonotype: No antigen is known for it.

One entry per CDR3 protein, called by TCRdb with MiXCR from the 5' RACE reads. This sample yields a few hundred thousand distinct CDR3 sequences, of which about 9% are seen a single time; about 8.1% belongs to the top ten. The germline V and J ends were trimmed by 3 bases and 4 bases, with 15 bases remaining between them. This CDR3 has 15 residues. Germline CDR1 is MNHEY and CDR2 is SMNVEV (reference sequence). This chain links TRBV27 with TRBJ2-5, with D perhaps given as TRBD1 or TRBD2 (5 bases each). Sequencing used naive T cells sorted from blood. The clonotype originates from a woman aged 45-60 years in good health. The CDR3 nucleotides read TGTGCCAGCAGTTTCCGCCCCCCCGGGGCAGAGACCCAGTACTTC. Its protein is CASSFRPPGAETQYF.